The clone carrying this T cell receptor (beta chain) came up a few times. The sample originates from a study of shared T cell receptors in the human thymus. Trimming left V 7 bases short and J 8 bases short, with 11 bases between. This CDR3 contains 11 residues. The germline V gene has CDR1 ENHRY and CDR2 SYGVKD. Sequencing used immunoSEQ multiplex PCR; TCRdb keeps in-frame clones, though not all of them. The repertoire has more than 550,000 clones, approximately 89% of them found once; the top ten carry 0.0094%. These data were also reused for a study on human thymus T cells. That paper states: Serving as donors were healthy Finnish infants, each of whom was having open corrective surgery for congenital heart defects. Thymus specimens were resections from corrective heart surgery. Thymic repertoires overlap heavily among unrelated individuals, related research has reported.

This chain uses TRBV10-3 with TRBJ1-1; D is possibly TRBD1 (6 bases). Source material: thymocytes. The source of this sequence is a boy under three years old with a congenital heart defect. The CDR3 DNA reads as TGTGCCATCATCGAAGGGACAGAAGCTTTCTTT. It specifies CAIIEGTEAFF.